Shown below are 13 T cell receptor beta chains from a single sample sequenced in a study of blood T cells in healthy people across ages (dated by TCRdb to 2013 to 2016). The library was produced with 5' RACE. Sequencing instrument: Illumina HiSeq 2500. A second PCR of 7 to 11 cycles was run with a J-beta primer mix and a sample-barcoded 5' primer. The public reads were quality trimmed at Q25 with fastp and then assembled into clones with MiXCR by TCRdb, keeping productive beta chains. Rows merge per CDR3 protein into single entries with the most common DNA and genes. The sample table contains around 1.5 million distinct CDR3 sequences; only one count was recorded for roughly a third of them. Together, the top ten hold approximately 11% of the sample. Material: blood. The receptors were sampled from a woman in her 30s in good health.

A note on this clonotype: At one of its ends the junction is not consistent with the germline gene, which may arise from a read error. This sequence joins TRBV2 and TRBJ2-2; D possibly uses TRBD1 or TRBD2 (6 bases each). CDR1 and CDR2 (germline): SNHLY, FYNNEI. The CDR3 consists of 18 residues. The DNA for the CDR3 is TGTGCCAGCACCCAAGGGGGGCTCCTGGGGGCGAACACCGGGGAGCGGTTTTTT. Its protein is CASTQGGLLGANTGERFF.

This clonotype was observed a single time. This sequence joins TRBV7-2 and TRBJ2-3, with D possibly matching TRBD1 (5 bases). The CDR3 sequence is 16 residues long. The V end lost 6 bases, the J end lost 2 bases, and 18 bases lay between the germline ends. Germline values: CDR1 SGHTA, CDR2 FQGNSA. The CDR3 protein is CASSPPGRAPTDTQYF. In DNA form, the CDR3 reads TGTGCCAGCAGTCCCCCGGGCAGGGCCCCCACAGATACGCAGTATTTT.

Notes on this clonotype: One end of the junction is discordant with germline, which a read error may explain. The chain has TRBV5-1 and TRBJ2-1; 11 positions match TRBD2. The length of the CDR3 is 15 residues. The germline V gene encodes CDR1 SGHRS and CDR2 YFSETQ. CDR3 sequence (DNA): TGCGCCAACAGCCTGACGGCTAGCGGGAGGTCTGAGCAGTTCTTC. It encodes CANSLTASGRSEQFF.

The chain recombines TRBV20-1 with TRBJ2-1; the match to TRBD1 covers 7 bases. The length of the CDR3 is 15 residues. V trimming: 6 bases; J trimming: 7 bases; junction bases outside the gene matches: 15. The germline V gene has CDR1 DFQATT and CDR2 SNEGSKA (reference sequence). The CDR3, as DNA: TGCAGTGCCTCGTCATGGGACAGTACCGTAAATGAGCAGTTCTTC. Translating it yields CSASSWDSTVNEQFF.

This clonotype has just a few counts. The chain couples TRBV5-1 to TRBJ2-3; D unclear. The CDR3 loop spans 19 amino acids. Deletions cut 4 bases from V and 5 bases from J, with 29 bases between. Germline lookup yields CDR1 SGHRS and CDR2 YFSETQ. The CDR3 is CASSQSRAAKEGFGDTQYF. The CDR3 DNA reads as TGCGCCAGCAGCCAGAGCCGAGCTGCGAAGGAAGGTTTTGGAGATACGCAGTATTTT.

CDR3 amino acids: CSATFTLNGLSYEQYF. CDR3 coding DNA: TGCAGTGCGACCTTTACTCTAAATGGGCTCTCCTACGAGCAGTACTTC. The chain is built from TRBV20-1 and TRBJ2-7; no firm D call. This CDR3 region has 16 residues. The germline gives CDR1 DFQATT, CDR2 SNEGSKA (reference sequence). Trimming removed 6 bases from V and 0 bases from J, with 21 bases in between.

This clonotype was counted ten times or more. V usage is TRBV29-1 and J usage is TRBJ1-2; 7 bases are shared with TRBD1. Germline V gene sequence: CDR1 SQVTM, CDR2 ANQGSEA. The CDR3 totals 14 residues. With V trimmed by 1 base and J by 5 bases, 7 bases remained unmatched. CDR3 nucleotide sequence: TGCAGCGTTGAAGGGCTTGGGACAGTATATGGCTACACCTTC. Encoded protein: CSVEGLGTVYGYTF. Drawing the rest from reference TRBV29-1 and TRBJ1-2, the complete variable domain is SAVISQKPSRDICQRGTSLTIQCQVDSQVTMMFWYRQQPGQSLTLIATANQGSEATYESGFVIDKFPISRPNLTFSTLTVSNMSPEDSSIYLCSVEGLGTVYGYTFGSGTRLTVV.

The chain carries TRBV6-2 or TRBV6-3 and TRBJ2-7, with 9 positions matching TRBD1. The ends lost 6 bases at V and 4 bases at J; junction bases unmatched: 13. CDR1 and CDR2 from the germline V gene are MNHEY and SVGEGT. This CDR3 region has 16 residues. This CDR3 reads CASRGLGTGRMYEQYF. DNA for the CDR3: TGTGCCAGCAGGGGCCTCGGGACAGGGAGAATGTACGAGCAGTACTTC.

In its sample, this clonotype was seen many times. This chain's CDR3 is CASSLTGLNTEAFF. For the CDR3, the DNA is TGTGCCAGCAGCTTGACAGGGCTGAACACTGAAGCTTTCTTT. The chain joins TRBV7-3 to TRBJ1-1, with TRBD1 identical over 7 bases. V dropped 3 bases and J dropped 0; count of bases not matched to a gene: 1. The CDR3 is 14 amino acids. The germline V gene has CDR1 SGHTA and CDR2 FQGTGA.

Turning to this clonotype: A read error may be the cause here, since a much bigger clone is one base away. V gene TRBV10-3 combines with J gene TRBJ2-7; D not resolved. The J call may be mistaken, given a closer DNA end match to TRBJ2-5. Germline V CDR1 and CDR2: ENHRY, SYGVKD. This CDR3 is 13 amino acids long. The CDR3 is CAISDSQSGTQYF. In DNA form, the CDR3 reads TGTGCCATCAGTGATAGCCAATCGGGGACCCAGTACTTC.

This sequence joins TRBV7-6 and TRBJ1-2, with D possibly being TRBD1 (5 bases). CDR1 is SGHVS, CDR2 FNYEAQ, per germline. This CDR3 is built from 14 residues. Trimming removed 5 bases at V and 0 bases at J, with 10 bases between. The CDR3 is CASSPWGTNYGYTF. In nucleotides, the CDR3 is TGTGCCAGCAGCCCCTGGGGGACTAACTATGGCTACACCTTC.

This chain links TRBV4-2 with TRBJ2-2, with 11 bases lining up with TRBD2. V lost 4 bases, J lost 5 bases, and 3 bases stayed unmatched. Germline V gives CDR1 LGHNA, CDR2 YNFKEQ. The length of the CDR3 is 15 residues. CDR3 bases: TGTGCCAGCAGCCGTAGCGGGGGGGTGACCGGGGAGCTGTTTTTT. Translated, it gives CASSRSGGVTGELFF.

This clonotype was detected many times. Germline and junction disagree at one end, which may indicate a read error. This chain uses TRBV29-1 with TRBJ2-7; no firm D call. The CDR3 runs 11 residues. Germline V gene lookup returns CDR1 SQVTM and CDR2 ANQGSEA. This chain's CDR3 is CSVEDNYEQYF. The CDR3 nucleotides are TGCAGCGTAGAAGACAACTACGAGCAGTACTTC.